This note documents a single T cell receptor (beta chain) sequence. Here immunoSEQ multiplex PCR was the method, and the copy in TCRdb shows in-frame clones only, minus some. Altogether roughly 150,000 clones are present, around 80% being singletons, with the ten largest covering approximately 10%. This sample was included in a study of blood T cell repertoires in COVID-19. Sequencing used peripheral blood. This receptor was taken from a woman between 50 and 59 years old with acute or convalescent COVID-19.

The DNA of the CDR3 is TGTGCCAGCAGCTTAATGGGGGGGACACCGAGGGTTTCACCCCTCCACTTT. Its protein is CASSLMGGTPRVSPLHF. This sequence joins TRBV7-3 and TRBJ1-6; the D gene is possibly TRBD1 (6 bases). This CDR3 contains 17 residues. Germline V gives CDR1 SGHTA, CDR2 FQGTGA. Trimming removed 1 base at V and 9 bases at J, with 19 bases between.